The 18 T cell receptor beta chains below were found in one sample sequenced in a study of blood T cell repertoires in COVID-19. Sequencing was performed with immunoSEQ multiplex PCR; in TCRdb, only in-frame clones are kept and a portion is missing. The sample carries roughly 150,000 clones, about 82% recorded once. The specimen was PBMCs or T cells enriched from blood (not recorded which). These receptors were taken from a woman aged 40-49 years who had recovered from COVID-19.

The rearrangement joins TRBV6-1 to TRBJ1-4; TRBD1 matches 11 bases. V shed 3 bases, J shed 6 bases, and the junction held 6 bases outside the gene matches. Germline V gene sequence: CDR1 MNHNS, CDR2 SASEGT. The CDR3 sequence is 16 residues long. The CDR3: CASSDGQGAMDEKLFF. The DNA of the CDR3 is TGTGCCAGCAGTGATGGACAGGGGGCTATGGATGAAAAACTGTTTTTT.

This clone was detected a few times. The CDR3 is CASSFDSSTDTQYF. The CDR3 coding sequence is TGCGCCAGCAGCTTCGACAGCTCCACAGATACGCAGTATTTT. The rearrangement joins TRBV5-1 to TRBJ2-3; D is possibly TRBD1 (5 bases). The length of the CDR3 is 14 residues. Trimming removed 2 bases from V and 2 bases from J, with 9 bases in between. Germline loops: CDR1 SGHRS, CDR2 YFSETQ.

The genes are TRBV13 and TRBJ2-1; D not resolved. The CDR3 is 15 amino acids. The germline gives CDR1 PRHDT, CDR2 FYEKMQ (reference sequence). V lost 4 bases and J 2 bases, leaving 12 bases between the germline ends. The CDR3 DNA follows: TGTGCCAGCAGCTCCCCCAGGCTCCCCTACAATGAGCAGTTCTTC. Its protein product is CASSSPRLPYNEQFF.

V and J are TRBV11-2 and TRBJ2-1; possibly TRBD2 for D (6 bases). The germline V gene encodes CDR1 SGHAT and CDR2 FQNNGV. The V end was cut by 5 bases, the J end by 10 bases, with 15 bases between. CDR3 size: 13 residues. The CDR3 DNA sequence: TGTGCCAGCAGCCTTAATCTCGCGGGAGAGCAGTTCTTC. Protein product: CASSLNLAGEQFF.

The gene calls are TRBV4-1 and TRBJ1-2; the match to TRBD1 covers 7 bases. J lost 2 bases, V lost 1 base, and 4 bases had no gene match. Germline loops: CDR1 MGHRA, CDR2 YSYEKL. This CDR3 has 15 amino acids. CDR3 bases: TGCGCCAGCAGCCAAGTTCCGGGACAGAACTATGGCTACACCTTC. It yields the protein CASSQVPGQNYGYTF.

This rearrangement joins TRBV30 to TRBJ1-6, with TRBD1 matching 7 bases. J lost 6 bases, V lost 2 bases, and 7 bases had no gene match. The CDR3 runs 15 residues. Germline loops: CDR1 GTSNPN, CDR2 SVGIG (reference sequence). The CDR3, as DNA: TGTGCCTGGAGTCCACCGACAGGGTCTAATTCACCCCTCCACTTT. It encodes CAWSPPTGSNSPLHF.

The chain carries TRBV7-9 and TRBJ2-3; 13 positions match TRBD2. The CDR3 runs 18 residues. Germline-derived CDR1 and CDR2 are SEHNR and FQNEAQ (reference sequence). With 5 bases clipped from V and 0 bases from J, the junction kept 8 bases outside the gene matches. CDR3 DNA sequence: TGTGCCAGCAGCCAGACTAGCGGGGGGTCCATTAGCACAGATACGCAGTATTTT. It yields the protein CASSQTSGGSISTDTQYF.

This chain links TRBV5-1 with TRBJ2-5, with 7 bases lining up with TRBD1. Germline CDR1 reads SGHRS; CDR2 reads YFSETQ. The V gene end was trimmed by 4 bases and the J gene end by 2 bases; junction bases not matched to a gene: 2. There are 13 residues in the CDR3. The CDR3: CASSPGQQETQYF. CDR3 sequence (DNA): TGCGCCAGCAGCCCGGGACAGCAAGAGACCCAGTACTTC.

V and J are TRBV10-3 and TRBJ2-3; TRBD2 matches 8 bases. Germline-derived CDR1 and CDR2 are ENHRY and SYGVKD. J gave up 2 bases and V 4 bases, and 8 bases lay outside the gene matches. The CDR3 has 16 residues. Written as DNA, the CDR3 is TGTGCCATCAGTGGGACTGGCGGGGGGCTCACAGATACGCAGTATTTT. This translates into CAISGTGGGLTDTQYF.

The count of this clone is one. The CDR3: CASSVGPQGSDTQYF. The DNA for the CDR3 is TGTGCCAGCAGCGTAGGCCCCCAGGGGTCAGATACGCAGTATTTT. The rearrangement uses TRBV9 and TRBJ2-3; D perhaps matches TRBD1 (6 bases). In germline, CDR1 is SGDLS, CDR2 YYNGEE. CDR3 length: 15 amino acids. The V end was cut by 0 bases, the J end by 4 bases, with 12 bases between.

CDR3 nucleotides: TGCGCCAGCAGCTGGGCCCAAAGCTCCTACAATGAGCAGTTCTTC. Its protein product is CASSWAQSSYNEQFF. The rearrangement uses TRBV5-1 and TRBJ2-1, with D unresolved. The CDR3 sequence is 15 residues long. The V gene lost 3 bases and the J gene lost 0 bases, with 10 bases spanning the gap. From germline, CDR1 is SGHRS and CDR2 YFSETQ.

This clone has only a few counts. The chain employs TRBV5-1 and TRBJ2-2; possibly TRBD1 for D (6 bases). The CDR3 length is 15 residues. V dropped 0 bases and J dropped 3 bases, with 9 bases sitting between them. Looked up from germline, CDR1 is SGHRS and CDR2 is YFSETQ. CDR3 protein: CASSLGTAYTGELFF. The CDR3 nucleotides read TGCGCCAGCAGCTTGGGGACAGCGTACACCGGGGAGCTGTTTTTT.

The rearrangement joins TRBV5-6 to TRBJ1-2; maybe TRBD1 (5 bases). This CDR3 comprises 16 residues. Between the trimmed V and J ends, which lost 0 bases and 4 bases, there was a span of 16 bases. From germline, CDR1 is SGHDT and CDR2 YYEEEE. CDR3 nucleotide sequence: TGTGCCAGCAGCTTGGCGGGTGGGGCAGGGATCTATGGCTACACCTTC. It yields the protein CASSLAGGAGIYGYTF.

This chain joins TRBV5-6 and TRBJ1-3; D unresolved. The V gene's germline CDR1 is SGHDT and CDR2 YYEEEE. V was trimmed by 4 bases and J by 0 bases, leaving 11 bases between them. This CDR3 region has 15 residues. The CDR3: CASSIVRVSGNTIYF. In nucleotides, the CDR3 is TGTGCCAGCAGCATAGTGCGGGTCTCTGGAAACACCATATATTTT.

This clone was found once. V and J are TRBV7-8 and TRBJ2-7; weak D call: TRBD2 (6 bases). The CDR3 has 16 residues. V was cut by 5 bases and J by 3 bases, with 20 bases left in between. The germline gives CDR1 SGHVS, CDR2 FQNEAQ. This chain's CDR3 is CASSTAGSNTYYEQYF. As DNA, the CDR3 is TGTGCCAGCAGCACGGCGGGGAGTAATACTTACTACGAGCAGTACTTC.

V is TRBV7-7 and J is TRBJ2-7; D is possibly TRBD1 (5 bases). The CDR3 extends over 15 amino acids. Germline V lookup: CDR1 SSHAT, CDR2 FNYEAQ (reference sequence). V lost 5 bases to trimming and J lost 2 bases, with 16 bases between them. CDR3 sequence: CASSPLAGHPYEQYF. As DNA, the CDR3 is TGTGCCAGCAGCCCGTTGGCAGGACACCCCTACGAGCAGTACTTC.

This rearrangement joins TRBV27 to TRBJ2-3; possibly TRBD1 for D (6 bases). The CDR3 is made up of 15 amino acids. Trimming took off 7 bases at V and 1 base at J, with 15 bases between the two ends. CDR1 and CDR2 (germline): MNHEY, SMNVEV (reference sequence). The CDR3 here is CASNKGVLGTDTQYF. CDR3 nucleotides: TGTGCCAGCAACAAGGGGGTATTGGGCACAGATACGCAGTATTTT.

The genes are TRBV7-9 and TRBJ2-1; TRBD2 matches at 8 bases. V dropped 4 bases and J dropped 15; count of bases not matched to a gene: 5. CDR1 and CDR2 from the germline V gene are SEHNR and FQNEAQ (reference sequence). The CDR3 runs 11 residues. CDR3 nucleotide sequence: TGTGCCAGCAGCTCAACGGGACTAGGGTTCTTC. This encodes CASSSTGLGFF.